This T cell receptor (beta chain) was recovered during a study of cytomegalovirus exposure and HLA in healthy donors. Study-level background: Within an early data release were about 90 million unique TCRs drawn from HLA-typed donors. Study results and limitations: In vitro testing confirmed a few CMV-associated chains as specific for CMV antigens. TCR beta sequences numbering some 17,000 were associated with HLA alleles at 0.05 false discovery rate in a later analysis.

PCR employed 60 Vbeta and 13 Jbeta primers. The assay was immunoSEQ multiplex PCR, and TCRdb's table has in-frame clones only and misses some. The sample consists of 150,000 to 200,000 clones, approximately 85% of them appearing once. In the case of this clone: Its antigen is currently unknown.

V was clipped by 3 bases and J by 6 bases, with 16 bases between them. This CDR3 comprises 14 residues. Germline-derived CDR1 and CDR2 are SGHNT and YYREEE (reference sequence). What was sequenced was PBMCs. This sequence joins TRBV5-4 and TRBJ2-7; D unresolved. The source of this sequence is a man aged 18 to 29 in good health and CMV-seropositive. The CDR3 DNA reads as TGTGCCAGCAGCTCGAGTTTCAACCGCTGCGAGCAGTACTTC. Translating it yields CASSSSFNRCEQYF.